This entry lists 9 T cell receptor beta chains sequenced from one sample in a study of blood T cell repertoires in COVID-19. Produced via immunoSEQ multiplex PCR; TCRdb's table is partial and in-frame only. The table records about 300,000 clones, just under 90% of them present only once. The specimen sequenced was PBMCs or T cells enriched from blood (not recorded which). Receptor source: a woman in her 50s who had been exposed to COVID-19.

The V call is TRBV29-1, the J call TRBJ2-3; tentatively, D is TRBD2 (6 bases). The V gene's germline CDR1 is SQVTM and CDR2 ANQGSEA. The CDR3 runs to 16 residues. Between the trimmed V and J ends, which lost 4 bases and 3 bases, there was a span of 20 bases. DNA of the CDR3: TGCAGCGTTGTGCGGATCCCGGGCGGGGTAACAGATACGCAGTATTTT. Translated, it gives CSVVRIPGGVTDTQYF.

This sequence joins TRBV6-5 and TRBJ1-2, with D tentatively TRBD1 (5 bases). The CDR3 consists of 14 residues. In germline, CDR1 is MNHEY, CDR2 SVGAGI. V gave up 4 bases and J gave up 8 bases, with 17 bases separating them. The CDR3 DNA is TGTGCCAGCAGTTTCATAAAGGACATCTACGGCTACACCTTC. Translation: CASSFIKDIYGYTF.

The rearrangement links TRBV30 to TRBJ1-1; D not certain. The CDR3 extends over 13 amino acids. The germline V and J ends were trimmed by 2 bases and 1 base, with 8 bases remaining between them. Germline lookup yields CDR1 GTSNPN and CDR2 SVGIG (reference sequence). DNA for the CDR3: TGTGCCTGGAGTACCTCACAGAACACTGAAGCTTTCTTT. Translation gives CAWSTSQNTEAFF.

The count of this clone is one. The chain employs TRBV7-9 and TRBJ2-3; 7 positions match TRBD1. After removal of 1 base from V and 3 bases from J, the junction contained 4 bases not matched to a gene. Germline lookup yields CDR1 SEHNR and CDR2 FQNEAQ (reference sequence). The CDR3 totals 15 residues. The CDR3 sequence: CASSLGDSPTDTQYF. The CDR3 DNA follows: TGTGCCAGCAGCTTAGGGGACAGCCCAACAGATACGCAGTATTTT.

The genes are TRBV28 and TRBJ1-6; D is unclear. V was shortened by 6 bases and J by 9 bases, with 6 bases between the two germline ends. The germline gives CDR1 MDHEN, CDR2 SYDVKM. This CDR3 contains 11 residues. CDR3: CASSSISPLHF. CDR3 in DNA: TGTGCCAGCAGCAGTATTTCACCCCTCCACTTT. The complete variable domain, with remaining parts taken from reference TRBV28 and TRBJ1-6, reads DVKVTQSSRYLVKRTGEKVFLECVQDMDHENMFWYRQDPGLGLRLIYFSYDVKMKEKGDIPEGYSVSREKKERFSLILESASTNQTSMYLCASSSISPLHFGNGTRLTVT.

This sequence joins TRBV7-9 and TRBJ2-7; perhaps TRBD2 as D (6 bases). This CDR3 has 13 residues. V lost 1 base to trimming and J lost 4 bases, with 8 bases between them. CDR1 and CDR2 (germline): SEHNR, FQNEAQ (reference sequence). The CDR3 DNA sequence: TGTGCCAGCAGCTTAGTTGGGGGGTACGAGCAGTACTTC. Protein sequence: CASSLVGGYEQYF.

The J gene is TRBJ2-5, the V gene TRBV11-3, with 12 bases fitting TRBD2. Germline V gene data show CDR1 as SGHNT and CDR2 as YENEEA. The V gene end was trimmed by 5 bases and the J gene end by 5 bases; junction bases not matched to a gene: 6. The CDR3 is 15 residues long. CDR3 bases: TGTGCCAGCAGCCAACGACTAGCGGGGGTGGAGACCCAGTACTTC. Its protein product is CASSQRLAGVETQYF. Full variable domain (missing parts from reference TRBV11-3 and TRBJ2-5): EAGVVQSPRYKIIEKKQPVAFWCNPISGHNTLYWYLQNLGQGPELLIRYENEEAVDDSQLPKDRFSAERLKGVDSTLKIQPAELGDSAVYLCASSQRLAGVETQYFGPGTRLLVL.

The genes are TRBV6-5 and TRBJ1-4; the D gene is possibly TRBD1 (5 bases). Per germline, CDR1 MNHEY and CDR2 SVGAGI. The V end was cut by 2 bases, the J end by 3 bases, with 7 bases between. This CDR3 is built from 14 residues. The CDR3 bases are TGTGCCAGCAGTTACGGACATGCTAATGAAAAACTGTTTTTT. The encoded protein is CASSYGHANEKLFF.

The gene calls are TRBV19 and TRBJ2-2; a weak D match, TRBD2 (6 bases). This CDR3 is 14 amino acids long. The germline V and J ends were trimmed by 5 bases and 3 bases, with 10 bases remaining between them. Germline V gene lookup returns CDR1 LNHDA and CDR2 SQIVND (reference sequence). This chain's CDR3 is CASSRRGDTGELFF. Here the CDR3 DNA reads TGTGCCAGTAGTCGGCGCGGGGACACCGGGGAGCTGTTTTTT.